These T cell receptor beta chains were read from a single sample in a study of Ad26.COV2.S vaccination and SARS-CoV-2 variants. Sequencing was performed with immunoSEQ multiplex PCR; in TCRdb, only in-frame clones are kept and a portion is missing. Of 400,000 to 450,000 clones detected, 75% to 95% appear once; the ten largest clones hold about 12%. Sequenced material: peripheral blood, taken in a trial of Ad26.COV2.S vaccine versus placebo. The receptor set was obtained from a person between 18 and 65 years old who received the Ad26.COV2.S COVID-19 vaccine or a placebo. Both conserved end residues are part of each CDR3. D genes are given only for firm matches. The listing skips clone size in some rows; elsewhere it reads once, few, many or a size class.

V	J	length	D	size	DNA	CDR3
TRBV6-2/TRBV6-3	TRBJ2-3	15	-	-	TGTGCCAGCAGTAAGGTCTCAGGGGAAGGAGATACGCAGTATTTT	CASSKVSGEGDTQYF
TRBV11-2	TRBJ1-6	15	-	-	TGTGCCAGCAGCGCAGGGAGGGTTTATAATTCACCCCTCCACTTT	CASSAGRVYNSPLHF
TRBV24-1	TRBJ2-2	16	-	-	TGTGCCACCAGTGATTCCCAGGCTGACTTCACCGGGGAGCTGTTTTTT	CATSDSQADFTGELFF
TRBV5-1	TRBJ2-5	15	TRBD2	many	TGCGCCAGCAGCCCGATGGGAGGGCCGGCGGAGACCCAGTACTTC	CASSPMGGPAETQYF
TRBV10-1	TRBJ2-2	15	TRBD2	-	TGCGCCAGCAGTGTGGGAGCGGGAGTTCCCGGGGAGCTGTTTTTT	CASSVGAGVPGELFF
TRBV29-1	TRBJ2-7	12	-	-	TGCAGCGTTGAAGCCTCAGACTACGAGCAGTACTTC	CSVEASDYEQYF
TRBV5-1	TRBJ2-2	14	TRBD2	-	TGCGCCAGCAGCTTTGGACTAGAAACCGGGGAGCTGTTTTTT	CASSFGLETGELFF
TRBV5-1	TRBJ1-1	15	TRBD1	few	TGCGCCAGCAGCTCCGACAGGGGTTTGGAGACTGAAGCTTTCTTT	CASSSDRGLETEAFF
TRBV20-1	TRBJ2-3	16	-	-	TGCAGTGCTAGTAACTTCGCGGGCTCTGGTACAGATACGCAGTATTTT	CSASNFAGSGTDTQYF
TRBV15	TRBJ1-5	17	TRBD1	-	TGTGCCACCAGCAGGGGACAGGTGGGGAAAAGCAATCAGCCCCAGCATTTT	CATSRGQVGKSNQPQHF
TRBV4-3	TRBJ2-1	18	-	-	TGCGCCAGCAGCCATATCGGATGGCGGGAACCCCCCTACAATGAGCAGTTCTTC	CASSHIGWREPPYNEQFF
TRBV27	TRBJ2-1	16	TRBD2	-	TGTGCCAGCAAGACTAGCGGGGTAGACTCCTACAATGAGCAGTTCTTC	CASKTSGVDSYNEQFF
TRBV7-9	TRBJ1-4	16	TRBD1	-	TGTGCCAGCAGCCTGGGACAGGGGGCAACTAATGAAAAACTGTTTTTT	CASSLGQGATNEKLFF
TRBV7-6	TRBJ2-5	13	-	-	TGTGCCAGCAGCTTAGTCCAGCAAGAGACCCAGTACTTC	CASSLVQQETQYF
TRBV10-2	TRBJ1-5	14	-	-	TGCGCCAGCAGTGAGTCTGCTAGCAATCAGCCCCAGCATTTT	CASSESASNQPQHF
TRBV30	TRBJ1-1	13	-	-	TGTGCCTGGAGGCCGGACAGCTACACTGAAGCTTTCTTT	CAWRPDSYTEAFF
TRBV7-8	TRBJ2-1	15	-	once	TGTGCCAGCAGACCCCGGGACCTCTCCTACAATGAGCAGTTCTTC	CASRPRDLSYNEQFF
TRBV15	TRBJ1-5	16	-	-	TGTGCCACCAGCAGAGATCGAGGGTATAGCAATCAGCCCCAGCATTTT	CATSRDRGYSNQPQHF
TRBV3-1/TRBV3-2	TRBJ2-1	14	-	-	TGTGCCAGCAGCCGTGGGTGGGAGTGGTATGAGCAGTTCTTC	CASSRGWEWYEQFF
TRBV9	TRBJ2-7	13	-	-	TGTGCCAGCAGCGTGGAGGGCCTCTCCGAGCAGTACTTC	CASSVEGLSEQYF
TRBV5-6	TRBJ2-1	16	-	-	TGTGCCAGCAGCCACCCGGGCGGGATCTCCTACAATGAGCAGTTCTTC	CASSHPGGISYNEQFF
TRBV9	TRBJ1-3	14	-	-	TGTGCCAGCAGCGTAGGGACCGGACGAAACACCATATATTTT	CASSVGTGRNTIYF
TRBV5-6	TRBJ2-7	15	TRBD2	-	TGTGCCAGCAGTCCGGGACTAGTTATCGCCTACGAGCAGTACTTC	CASSPGLVIAYEQYF
TRBV6-1	TRBJ1-5	15	-	-	TGTGCCAGCAGTGAATTATGGGGAGAGGATCAGCCCCAGCATTTT	CASSELWGEDQPQHF
TRBV11-2	TRBJ2-7	16	TRBD2	-	TGTGCCAGCAGCTTAGTTGGTCGAGCGGGACTAGGCGAGCAGTACTTC	CASSLVGRAGLGEQYF
TRBV5-7	TRBJ2-1	19	-	-	TGTGCCAGCAGCTGTATCAGGTATAGGGCGGGGAGCGGGTGCAATGAGCAGTTCTTC	CASSCIRYRAGSGCNEQFF
TRBV4-3	TRBJ2-2	18	-	-	TGCGCCAGCAGCCAAGATGTAGCGCAGTTTTCCAACACCGGGGAGCTGTTTTTT	CASSQDVAQFSNTGELFF
TRBV12-3/TRBV12-4	TRBJ2-1	13	TRBD1	-	TGTGCCAGCAGCTCACAGGGGGTCAATGAGCAGTTCTTC	CASSSQGVNEQFF
TRBV27	TRBJ2-1	15	TRBD2	-	TGTGCCAGCAGTTTAGGAGCGGGAGGGCCGTATGAGCAGTTCTTC	CASSLGAGGPYEQFF
TRBV19	TRBJ2-2	15	TRBD2	-	TGTGCCAGTAGTATCCTAGCGGGAGGCACCGGGGAGCTGTTTTTT	CASSILAGGTGELFF
TRBV11-2	TRBJ2-2	13	-	-	TGTGCCAGCAGCTTAGAGGGTCTCGGGGAGCTGTTTTTT	CASSLEGLGELFF
TRBV2	TRBJ1-2	14	TRBD1	-	TGTGCCAGCAGTGAGGCCACAGGGGACTATGGCTACACCTTC	CASSEATGDYGYTF
TRBV4-2	TRBJ2-3	15	-	-	TGTGCCAGCAGCCAAGATCCCGGAGGCACAGATACGCAGTATTTT	CASSQDPGGTDTQYF
TRBV30	TRBJ1-6	13	TRBD1	-	TGTGCCTGGAGTGGGACAGGGAGCGGACCCCTCCACTTT	CAWSGTGSGPLHF
TRBV5-5	TRBJ2-7	14	-	-	TGTGCCAGCAGCGCGCCGGGACACGCCTACGAGCAGTACTTC	CASSAPGHAYEQYF
TRBV15	TRBJ1-2	11	-	-	TGTGCCACCAGGGGGGCGGGAGGCTACACCTTC	CATRGAGGYTF
TRBV10-3	TRBJ1-5	12	-	-	TGTGCCATCAGCGACGGAAATCAGCCCCAGCATTTT	CAISDGNQPQHF
TRBV11-2	TRBJ1-1	16	TRBD1	few	TGTGCCAGCAACCCTCTAAAGACAGGGATGAACACTGAAGCTTTCTTT	CASNPLKTGMNTEAFF
TRBV9	TRBJ1-1	13	-	-	TGTGCCAGCAGCCAAGGGGGGGAGACTGAAGCTTTCTTT	CASSQGGETEAFF
TRBV30	TRBJ1-4	11	-	-	TGTGCCTGGAGGGGGAATGAAAAACTGTTTTTT	CAWRGNEKLFF
TRBV6-1	TRBJ1-5	15	-	-	TGTGCCAGCAGTGAAGCGCTCGCGGTAAATCAGCCCCAGCATTTT	CASSEALAVNQPQHF
TRBV30	TRBJ1-5	14	-	-	TGTGCCTGGAGTGAGGGGGGGAGCAATCAGCCCCAGCATTTT	CAWSEGGSNQPQHF
TRBV6-5	TRBJ2-1	13	-	-	TGTGCCAGCAGTTACTCGGAGTGGTCAGGGCAGTTCTTC	CASSYSEWSGQFF
TRBV19	TRBJ2-3	11	-	-	TGTGCCAGTAGAGGGTTAGATACGCAGTATTTT	CASRGLDTQYF
TRBV19	TRBJ2-1	13	-	-	TGTGCCAGTAGGGGGCCCACTCTCAATGAGCAGTTCTTC	CASRGPTLNEQFF
TRBV5-6	TRBJ2-7	11	-	-	TGTGCCAGCAGCACTACCTACGAGCAGTACTTC	CASSTTYEQYF
TRBV7-6	TRBJ2-1	17	-	-	TGTGCCAGCAGCTTATCAGTTGGGGGAAGCTCCTACAATGAGCAGTTCTTC	CASSLSVGGSSYNEQFF
TRBV9	TRBJ2-1	16	-	-	TGTGCCAGCAGCGTAGTTTCTATTCCCGCTTTTGGTGAGCAGTTCTTC	CASSVVSIPAFGEQFF
TRBV11-2	TRBJ2-1	13	-	-	TGTGCCAGCAGCTGGGACTCCCCGGATGAGCAGTTCTTC	CASSWDSPDEQFF
TRBV7-9	TRBJ2-1	14	-	-	TGTGCCAGCAGCTCAAGCCCAGTTCGTAGTGAGCAGTTCTTC	CASSSSPVRSEQFF
TRBV7-2	TRBJ2-1	15	TRBD2	-	TGTGCCAGCAGCGTGGGACTAGCGGGCCACAATGAGCAGTTCTTC	CASSVGLAGHNEQFF
TRBV28	TRBJ1-2	12	-	few	TGTGCCAGCAGTGATGACTCGTGGGGCTACACCTTC	CASSDDSWGYTF
TRBV14	TRBJ1-4	14	-	-	TGTGCCAGCAGCGAACAGGCAACTAATGAAAAACTGTTTTTT	CASSEQATNEKLFF
TRBV2	TRBJ2-7	15	TRBD2	-	TGTGCCAGCAGTGAAACGGGGGAGGGCACCTACGAGCAGTACTTC	CASSETGEGTYEQYF
TRBV27	TRBJ2-5	14	TRBD1	few	TGTGCCAGCAGTACCCACAGGGGTCAAGAGACCCAGTACTTC	CASSTHRGQETQYF
TRBV5-1	TRBJ1-1	15	TRBD1	-	TGCGCCAGCAGCTTCGGACAGGGGGCGCCCACTGAAGCTTTCTTT	CASSFGQGAPTEAFF